These T cell receptor beta chains were read from a single sample in a study of T-cell memory formation after mild COVID-19. TCRdb called the 5' RACE reads again in MiXCR, with one record for every CDR3 protein. The sample shows approximately 250,000 distinct CDR3 sequences, 16% of them seen only once. The specimen sequenced was PBMCs or a T cell subset sorted from them (not recorded which). The receptors stem from a man in his late teens or twenties who had mild COVID-19 (a few samples of this study predate the infection). Cell type and time point are not known. The CDR3 runs from the conserved cysteine through the conserved F or W.

V	J	CDR3
TRBV6-5	TRBJ1-1	CASSSSPRGEAFF
TRBV5-1	TRBJ2-2	CASSFSLVQAGELFF
TRBV9	TRBJ1-4	CASSVMGQANEKLFF
TRBV5-1	TRBJ1-3	CASSPRQDGNTIYF
TRBV5-1	TRBJ2-2	CASSRDRGGTGELFF
TRBV28	TRBJ2-6	CATSGGPSGANVLTF
TRBV20-1	TRBJ1-5	CSAQEGSSNQPQHF
TRBV7-2	TRBJ2-3	CASSSRLAVVADTQYF
TRBV20-1	TRBJ1-5	CSASTDRGTLNQPQHF
TRBV20-1	TRBJ1-3	CSARLKGSSGNTIYF
TRBV5-1	TRBJ2-7	CASSLEGQGADEQYF
TRBV5-5	TRBJ1-2	CASSLEQAYGYTF
TRBV18	TRBJ1-5	CASSTRDRNQPQHF
TRBV4-1	TRBJ2-2	CASSQDTETGKVTGELFF
TRBV4-2	TRBJ2-5	CASSQDPQRGRVETQYF
TRBV18	TRBJ2-5	CASSPIAGAGETQYF
TRBV12-3/TRBV12-4	TRBJ2-3	CASSGAPRVSTDTQYF